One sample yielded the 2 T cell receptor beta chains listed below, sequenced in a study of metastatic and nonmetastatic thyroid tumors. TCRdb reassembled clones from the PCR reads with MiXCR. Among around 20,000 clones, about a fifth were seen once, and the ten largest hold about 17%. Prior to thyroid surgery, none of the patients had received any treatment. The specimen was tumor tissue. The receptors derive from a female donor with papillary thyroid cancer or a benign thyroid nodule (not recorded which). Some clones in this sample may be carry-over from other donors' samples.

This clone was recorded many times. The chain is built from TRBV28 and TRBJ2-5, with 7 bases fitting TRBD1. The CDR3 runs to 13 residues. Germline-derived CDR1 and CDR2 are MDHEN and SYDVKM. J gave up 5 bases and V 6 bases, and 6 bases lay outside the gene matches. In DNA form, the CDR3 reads TGTGCCAGCAGCCTGAGGGGGCAGGAGACCCAGTACTTC. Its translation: CASSLRGQETQYF.

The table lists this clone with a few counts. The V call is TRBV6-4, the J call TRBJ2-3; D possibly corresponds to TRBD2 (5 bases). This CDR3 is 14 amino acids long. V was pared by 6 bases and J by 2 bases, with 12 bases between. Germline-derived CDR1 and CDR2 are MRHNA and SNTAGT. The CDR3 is CASSLEGDTDTQYF. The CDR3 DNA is TGTGCCAGCAGCCTCGAGGGAGACACAGATACGCAGTATTTT.